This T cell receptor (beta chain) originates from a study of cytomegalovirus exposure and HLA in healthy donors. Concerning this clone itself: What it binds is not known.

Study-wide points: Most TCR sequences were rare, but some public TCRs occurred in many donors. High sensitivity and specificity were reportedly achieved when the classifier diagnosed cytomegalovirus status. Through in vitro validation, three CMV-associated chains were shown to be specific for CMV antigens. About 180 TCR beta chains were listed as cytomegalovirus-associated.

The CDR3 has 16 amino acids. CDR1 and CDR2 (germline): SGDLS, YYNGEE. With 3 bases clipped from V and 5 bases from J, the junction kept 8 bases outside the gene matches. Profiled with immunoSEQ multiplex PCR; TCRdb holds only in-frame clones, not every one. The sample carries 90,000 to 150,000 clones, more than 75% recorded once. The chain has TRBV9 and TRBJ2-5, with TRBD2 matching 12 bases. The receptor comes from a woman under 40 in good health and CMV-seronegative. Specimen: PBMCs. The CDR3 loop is CASSASSSGGAETQYF. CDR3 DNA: TGTGCCAGCAGCGCGAGTTCTAGCGGGGGGGCGGAGACCCAGTACTTC.